Detailed here is one T cell receptor beta chain. This clonotype occurred many times. The antigen it recognizes is unknown. Per-base qualities were not stored, and no clone one base away is much larger. This sample's time point label indicates: newly diagnosed GD, antithyroid drugs for less than 3 months. For both TCR sequencing and RNA sequencing, RNA was extracted from PBMCs using TRIzol. Graves' disease was diagnosed according to American Thyroid Association guidelines. The patients came from an endocrinology department in Xi'an, China. From each patient, approximately 10 milliliters of peripheral blood was collected into an EDTA anticoagulant tube. Ficoll Paque Plus density gradient separation was used to isolate PBMCs, and no further T cell sorting was performed. RNA quality was checked with an Agilent 2100 Bioanalyzer and agarose gel, and concentration with a NanoDrop 2000. The data stem from a study of regulatory T cells in long-lasting Graves disease (dated by TCRdb to 2020 to 2022). Study-level background: Patients with newly diagnosed Graves' disease had been on antithyroid drugs for under 3 months. Peripheral blood TCR sequencing and RNA sequencing compared persistent Graves' disease patients with newly diagnosed Graves' disease patients. TCR sequencing covered about 13 persistent and roughly 20 newly diagnosed Graves' disease patients, around 33 samples in total. The study was conducted in China and was registered as a clinical trial. General findings and caveats noted by the study authors: Compared with newly diagnosed patients, patients with persistent Graves' disease had lower TCR Shannon entropy and fewer highly expanded clones, which suggests clonal expansion. Because the primary lesion, thyroid tissue, could not be accessed, the study looked at peripheral blood alone. The small sample size was acknowledged by the authors as a limitation that may reduce accuracy. A larger number of public clonotypes was shared among persistent patients (fewer than 3,000) than among newly diagnosed patients (around 880). Sequencing and analysis were restricted to the TCR beta chain.

The method behind the library was multiplex PCR. The sequencer listed for this sample is Illumina HiSeq 4000. iRepertoire HTBI primers and Arm-PCR amplification of CDR3 regions were used to construct TCR beta libraries. PCR products were gel purified before sequencing. Per the source publication's procedure: Gene usage analysis of CDR3 amino acid clonotypes used the 55 to 80 TRBV and about 15 TRBJ segments found across samples. COPE and FqMerger were used to merge the filtered high-quality paired reads into contigs. BLAST was used to align contigs to IMGT TRBV, TRBD and TRBJ reference genes, and CDR3 was defined according to IMGT. Any clonotype with a frequency above 0.1% was classified as a highly expanded clone. Shannon entropy was used to measure repertoire diversity, and the Gini coefficient was used to measure V-J evenness. Clonotypes shared by more than one individual were considered public. TCRdb reran the public reads through fastp at Q25 and MiXCR, keeping productive beta chains. CDR3 protein duplicates are merged, each entry listing the most common genes and DNA. The V and J calls, along with clone size, are taken from TCRdb and not from the paper's own processing. Here the sample has approximately 400,000 distinct CDR3 sequences; about 16% occur a single time. Over 15% of the sample is held by the ten biggest clonotypes.

These same records also appear under a second study, on T cells in Graves' hyperthyroidism and ophthalmopathy. As the second paper documents: Stable Graves' hyperthyroidism was defined as no progression to ophthalmopathy during 18 months of follow-up. Hyperthyroidism patients were aged 18 to 65 years and newly diagnosed, with disease duration of less than 2 months. The study excluded patients with uncontrolled infections, other autoimmune diseases, pregnancy or lactation. Clinical symptoms, serum thyroxine and TRAb, thyroid ultrasound, and orbital computed tomography formed the basis for the diagnoses. The TCR CDR3 was subjected to a first round of RT-PCR using the HTBI primer set and the Qiagen OneStep RT-PCR kit. Most expanded thyroid clonotypes (frequency above 0.001) were also detected in blood, suggesting blood repertoires may reflect thyroid immune responses. In cross-validation, a model built on a 13 V-J signature told ophthalmopathy apart from stable hyperthyroidism with approximately 91% sensitivity and about 81% specificity, and in testing the same model reached 80%/75%. In validation, progression to ophthalmopathy was predicted by the model with 70.59% sensitivity and around 76% specificity, a median of approximately 6.5 months before onset. TCR V-J signatures able to tell the groups apart were searched for in a discovery cohort of approximately 95 patients, of whom more than 40 had Graves' ophthalmopathy and 57 had stable Graves' hyperthyroidism. Whether ophthalmopathy could be predicted prospectively was tested in an independent validation cohort made up of roughly 20 hyperthyroidism patients plus 17 patients who later progressed to ophthalmopathy. For training and testing, the 100 or so patients in the discovery cohort were randomly divided in a 7:3 ratio. In addition, the study compared T-cell repertoires in thyroid tissue and in blood from roughly 6 Graves' hyperthyroidism patients. Following sampling, methimazole starting at 30 mg daily was given to hyperthyroidism patients, and high-dose intravenous methylprednisolone was given to ophthalmopathy patients. Libraries were constructed in a second round of multiplex PCR, after which size selection and purification were performed. Libraries were sequenced paired-end with 100 bp reads on an Illumina HiSeq2000. Raw data were processed with SOAPnuke, discarding reads with adapters, uncalled bases, mean Phred below 15, or no exact constant-primer or identifier match. High-quality paired reads were merged using COPE v1.2.5, and each unique nucleotide sequence was defined as a clonotype. MiTCR v1.1 was used to align clonotypes to the IMGT TRBV, TRBD and TRBJ reference segments. The analysis included only V-J combinations with a frequency above 0.0001, which together covered 99% to 99.2% of the repertoires. A TCS score was defined as the ratio between F50 (clonal expansion) and ExV (chaos), using BLOSUM62-based TCRdist between CDR3 peptides within each V-J. Welch's t-statistics and random forest reduced fewer than 600 V-J features to under 15, which were used in a naive Bayes classifier (R e1071). No statistical method was used to fix the sample size in advance, and group allocation was not hidden from the investigators. TCR Vbeta CDR3 sequencing of some 140 peripheral blood samples (approximately 44 ophthalmopathy, 70 to 85 hyperthyroidism and around 17 progressor patients) is reported in the paper.

The TCR sequence derives from a woman between 25 and 40 years old with Graves disease. Donor details come from another sample of the same person, matched by shared clones. Sequencing was performed on peripheral blood mononuclear cells (PBMCs), taken at new diagnosis, from a patient treated with antithyroid drugs.

The CDR3 corresponds to CASSSLAGGAYEQYF. The DNA reads TGTGCCAGCAGCTCCCTAGCGGGGGGGGCTTACGAGCAGTACTTC. The chain links TRBV7-9 with TRBJ2-7; a stretch of 12 junction bases matches TRBD2. The germline V gene (reference sequence) sets CDR1 to SEHNR and CDR2 to FQNEAQ. V is trimmed back by 4 bases and J by 4 bases, and the junction contains 5 bases that no gene match accounts for. Reading from cysteine to phenylalanine, the CDR3 counts 15 amino acids. Only the CDR3 DNA is retained, 45 bases long and in frame from the first base.